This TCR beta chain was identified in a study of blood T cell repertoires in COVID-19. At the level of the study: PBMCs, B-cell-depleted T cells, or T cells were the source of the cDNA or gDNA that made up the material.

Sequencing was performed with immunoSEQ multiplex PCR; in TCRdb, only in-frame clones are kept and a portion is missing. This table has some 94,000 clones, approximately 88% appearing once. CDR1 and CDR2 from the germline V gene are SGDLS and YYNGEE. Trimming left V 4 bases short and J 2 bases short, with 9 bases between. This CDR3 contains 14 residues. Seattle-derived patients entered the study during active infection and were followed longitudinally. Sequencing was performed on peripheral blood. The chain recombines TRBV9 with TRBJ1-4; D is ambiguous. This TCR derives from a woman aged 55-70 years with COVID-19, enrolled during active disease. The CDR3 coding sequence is TGTGCCAGCAGCCGACACACCACTAATGAAAAACTGTTTTTT. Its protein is CASSRHTTNEKLFF.